The clone carrying this T cell receptor (beta chain) was observed many times. The data were obtained in a study of T-cell reconstitution after alpha-beta-depleted transplantation in children. The library targeted TCRbeta and was prepared with unique molecular identifiers. TCRdb reprocessed the PCR reads via MiXCR and lists one record per CDR3 protein. The sample yields 230,000 or so distinct CDR3 sequences, about 8.8% seen once. This CDR3 is built from 18 residues. The ends lost 1 base at V and 0 bases at J; junction bases unmatched: 11. In germline, CDR1 is DFQATT, CDR2 SNEGSKA (reference sequence). The sequence came from a human donor who donated a stem cell graft to a child with SCID. The source was PBMCs from the stem cell graft donor, collected from the stem cell graft. This rearrangement joins TRBV20-1 to TRBJ2-1; TRBD2 matches 8 bases. In DNA form, the CDR3 reads TGCAGTGCTAGAGGTTTTCTCGGGGGGGGGACCTCCTACAATGAGCAGTTCTTC. Its translation: CSARGFLGGGTSYNEQFF.